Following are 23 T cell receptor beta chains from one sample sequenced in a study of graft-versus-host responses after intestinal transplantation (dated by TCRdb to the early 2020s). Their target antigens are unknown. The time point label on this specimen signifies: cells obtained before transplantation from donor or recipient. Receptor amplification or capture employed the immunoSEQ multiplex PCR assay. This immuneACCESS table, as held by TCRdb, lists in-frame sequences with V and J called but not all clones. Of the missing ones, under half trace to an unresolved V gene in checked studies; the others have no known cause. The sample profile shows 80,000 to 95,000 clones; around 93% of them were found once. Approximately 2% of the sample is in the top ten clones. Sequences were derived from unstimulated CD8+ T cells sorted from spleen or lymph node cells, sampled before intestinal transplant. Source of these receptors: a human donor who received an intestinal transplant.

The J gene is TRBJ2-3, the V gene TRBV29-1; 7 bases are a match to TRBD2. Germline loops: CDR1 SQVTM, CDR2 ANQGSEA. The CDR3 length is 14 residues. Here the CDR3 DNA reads TGCAGAGTGGGGGGGACGTCCTTAGGGGATACGCAGTATTTT. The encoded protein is CRVGGTSLGDTQYF.

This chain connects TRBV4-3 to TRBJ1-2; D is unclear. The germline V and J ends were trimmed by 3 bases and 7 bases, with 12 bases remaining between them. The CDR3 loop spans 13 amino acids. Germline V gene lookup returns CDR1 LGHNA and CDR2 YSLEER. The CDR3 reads CASSQTRGSGYTF. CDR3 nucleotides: TGCGCCAGCAGCCAGACGCGAGGGTCTGGCTACACCTTC.

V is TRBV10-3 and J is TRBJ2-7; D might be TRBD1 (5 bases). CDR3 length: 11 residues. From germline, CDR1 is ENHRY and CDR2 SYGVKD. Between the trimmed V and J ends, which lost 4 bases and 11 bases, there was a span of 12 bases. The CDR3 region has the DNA TGTGCCATCAGTGTAAGGGGTCTAGAGTACTTC. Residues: CAISVRGLEYF.

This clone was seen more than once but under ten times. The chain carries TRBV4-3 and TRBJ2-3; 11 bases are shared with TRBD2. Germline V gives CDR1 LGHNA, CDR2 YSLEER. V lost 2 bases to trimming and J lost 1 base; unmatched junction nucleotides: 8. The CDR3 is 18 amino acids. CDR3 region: CASSQFSGGAGGTDTQYF. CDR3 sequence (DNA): TGCGCCAGCAGCCAATTTAGCGGGGGGGCCGGGGGCACAGATACGCAGTATTTT.

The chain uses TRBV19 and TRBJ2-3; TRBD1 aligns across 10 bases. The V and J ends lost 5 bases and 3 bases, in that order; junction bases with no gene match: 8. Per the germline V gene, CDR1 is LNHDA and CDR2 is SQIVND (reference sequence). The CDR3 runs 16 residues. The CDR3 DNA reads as TGTGCCAGTAGTTCGCGGGACAGGGGTTATACAGATACGCAGTATTTT. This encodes CASSSRDRGYTDTQYF.

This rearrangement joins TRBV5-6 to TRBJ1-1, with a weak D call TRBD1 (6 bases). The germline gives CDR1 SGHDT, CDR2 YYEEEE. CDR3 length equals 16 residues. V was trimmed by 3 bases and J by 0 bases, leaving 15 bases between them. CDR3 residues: CASSSLWEGVNTEAFF. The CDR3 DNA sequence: TGTGCCAGCAGCTCTCTCTGGGAGGGGGTGAACACTGAAGCTTTCTTT.

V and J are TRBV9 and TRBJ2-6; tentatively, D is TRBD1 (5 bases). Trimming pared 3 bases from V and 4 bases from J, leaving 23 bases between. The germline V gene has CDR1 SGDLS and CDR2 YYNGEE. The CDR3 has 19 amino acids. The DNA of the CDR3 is TGTGCCAGCAGCGACCAGAAGGGGCCAAGAGGCCCAGGGGCCAACGTCCTGACTTTC. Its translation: CASSDQKGPRGPGANVLTF.

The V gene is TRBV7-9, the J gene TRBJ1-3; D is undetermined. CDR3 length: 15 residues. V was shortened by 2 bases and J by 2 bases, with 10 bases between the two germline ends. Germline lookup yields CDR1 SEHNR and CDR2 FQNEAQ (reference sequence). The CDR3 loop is CASSLMGGAGNTIYF. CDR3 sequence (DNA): TGTGCCAGCAGCTTAATGGGAGGCGCTGGAAACACCATATATTTT.

CDR3 sequence: CASSQDAQGISGNTIYF. As DNA, the CDR3 is TGCGCCAGCAGCCAAGATGCACAGGGGATCTCTGGAAACACCATATATTTT. The chain couples TRBV4-3 to TRBJ1-3; 7 bases are a match to TRBD1. The CDR3 length is 17 residues. The V segment lost 0 bases and the J segment 0 bases; nucleotides outside the gene matches: 5. From germline, CDR1 is LGHNA and CDR2 YSLEER.

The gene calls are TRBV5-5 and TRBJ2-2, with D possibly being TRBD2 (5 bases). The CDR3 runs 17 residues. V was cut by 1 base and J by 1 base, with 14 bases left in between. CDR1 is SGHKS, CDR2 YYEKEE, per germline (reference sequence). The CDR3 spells CASSLRATGLNTGELFF. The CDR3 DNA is TGTGCCAGCAGCTTGCGGGCAACGGGGTTGAACACCGGGGAGCTGTTTTTT.

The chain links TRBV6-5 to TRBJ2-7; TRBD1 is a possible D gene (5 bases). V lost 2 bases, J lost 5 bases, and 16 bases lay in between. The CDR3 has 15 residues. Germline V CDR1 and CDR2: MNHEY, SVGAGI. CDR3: CASSYTPTAPHEQYF. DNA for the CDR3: TGTGCCAGCAGTTACACTCCGACAGCGCCCCACGAGCAGTACTTC.

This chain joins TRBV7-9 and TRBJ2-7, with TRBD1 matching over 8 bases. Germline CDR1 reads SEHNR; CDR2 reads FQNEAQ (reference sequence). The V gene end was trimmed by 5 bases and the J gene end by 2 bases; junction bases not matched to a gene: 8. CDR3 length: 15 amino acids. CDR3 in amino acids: CASSTRQGSPYEQYF. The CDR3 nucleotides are TGTGCCAGCAGCACCCGACAGGGGAGTCCCTACGAGCAGTACTTC.

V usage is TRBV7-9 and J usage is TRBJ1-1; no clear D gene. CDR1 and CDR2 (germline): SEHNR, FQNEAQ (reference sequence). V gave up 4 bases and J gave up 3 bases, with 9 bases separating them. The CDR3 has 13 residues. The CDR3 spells CASSSLSDTEAFF. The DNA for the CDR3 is TGTGCCAGCAGCTCCCTCTCAGACACTGAAGCTTTCTTT.

CDR3 protein: CASNPGGGLDEQFF. The CDR3 DNA follows: TGTGCCAGCAACCCCGGCGGGGGGCTCGATGAGCAGTTCTTC. The chain employs TRBV7-2 and TRBJ2-1; 8 bases fit TRBD2. The CDR3 totals 14 residues. Germline CDR1 SGHTA, CDR2 FQGNSA. Trimming removed 7 bases from V and 8 bases from J; junction bases left unmatched: 10.

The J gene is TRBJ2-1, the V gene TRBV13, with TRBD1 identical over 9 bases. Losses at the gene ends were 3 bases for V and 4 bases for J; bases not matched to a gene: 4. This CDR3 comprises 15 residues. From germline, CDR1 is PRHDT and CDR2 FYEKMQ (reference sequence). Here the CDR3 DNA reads TGTGCCAGCAGCTTGCAGGGACAGGGTTACAATGAGCAGTTCTTC. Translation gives CASSLQGQGYNEQFF.

The CDR3 coding sequence is TGTGCCAGCAGCGTAGAATCTACAGAGTTCTACGAGCAGTACTTC. Translation gives CASSVESTEFYEQYF. The chain combines TRBV9 with TRBJ2-7, with D unclear. The CDR3 has 15 amino acids. Germline-derived CDR1 and CDR2 are SGDLS and YYNGEE. Trimming removed 0 bases at V and 3 bases at J, with 13 bases between.

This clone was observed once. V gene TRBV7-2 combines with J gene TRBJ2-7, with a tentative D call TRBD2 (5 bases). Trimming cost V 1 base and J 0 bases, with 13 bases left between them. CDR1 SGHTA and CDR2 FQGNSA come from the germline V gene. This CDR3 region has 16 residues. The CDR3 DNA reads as TGTGCCAGCAGCTTAGGTACGGGGTTGAGCTCCTACGAGCAGTACTTC. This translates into CASSLGTGLSSYEQYF.

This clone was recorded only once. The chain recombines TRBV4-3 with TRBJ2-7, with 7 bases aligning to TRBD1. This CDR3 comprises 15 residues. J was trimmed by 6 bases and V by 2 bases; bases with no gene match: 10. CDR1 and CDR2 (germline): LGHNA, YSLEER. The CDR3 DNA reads TGCGCCAGCAGCCAAAGAGAAGGGGGCAGTAGCGAGCAGTACTTC. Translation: CASSQREGGSSEQYF.

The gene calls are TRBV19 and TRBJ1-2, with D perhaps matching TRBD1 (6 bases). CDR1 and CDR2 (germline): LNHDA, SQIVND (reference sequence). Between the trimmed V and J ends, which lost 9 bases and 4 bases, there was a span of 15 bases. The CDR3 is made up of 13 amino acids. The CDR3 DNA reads TGTGCCAGCAGTCTGTCAGGGGTCTATGGCTACACCTTC. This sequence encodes CASSLSGVYGYTF. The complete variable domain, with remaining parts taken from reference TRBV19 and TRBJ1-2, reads DGGITQSPKYLFRKEGQNVTLSCEQNLNHDAMYWYRQDPGQGLRLIYYSQIVNDFQKGDIAEGYSVSREKKESFPLTVTSAQKNPTAFYLCASSLSGVYGYTFGSGTRLTVV.

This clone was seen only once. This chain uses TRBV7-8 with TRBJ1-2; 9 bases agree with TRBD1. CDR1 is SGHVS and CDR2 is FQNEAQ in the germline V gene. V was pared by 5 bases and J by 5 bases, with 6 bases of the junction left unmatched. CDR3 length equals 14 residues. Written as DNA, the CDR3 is TGTGCCAGCAGCCCTGGGACAGGGTCTTATGGCTACACCTTC. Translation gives CASSPGTGSYGYTF.

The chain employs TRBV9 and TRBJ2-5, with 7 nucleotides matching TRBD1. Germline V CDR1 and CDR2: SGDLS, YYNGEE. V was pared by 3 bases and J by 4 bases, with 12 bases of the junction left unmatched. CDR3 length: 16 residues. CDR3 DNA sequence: TGTGCCAGCAGCGCCAACGACAGGGTATCAGGAGAGACCCAGTACTTC. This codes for CASSANDRVSGETQYF.

The DNA for the CDR3 is TGTGCCAGCACCTCAACAGCGGGGGGACGCACATCCGATACGCAGTATTTT. Translated: CASTSTAGGRTSDTQYF. This chain joins TRBV27 and TRBJ2-3; 9 nucleotides agree with TRBD2. Germline V gives CDR1 MNHEY, CDR2 SMNVEV (reference sequence). V lost 7 bases to trimming and J lost 6 bases; unmatched junction nucleotides: 17. The CDR3 consists of 17 residues.

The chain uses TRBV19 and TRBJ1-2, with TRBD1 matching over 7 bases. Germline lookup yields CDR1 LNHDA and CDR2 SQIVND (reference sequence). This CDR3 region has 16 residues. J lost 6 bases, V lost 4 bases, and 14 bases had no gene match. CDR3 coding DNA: TGTGCCAGTAGTAGATCCGACAGGGAGATTCGGGATGGCTACACCTTC. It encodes CASSRSDREIRDGYTF.